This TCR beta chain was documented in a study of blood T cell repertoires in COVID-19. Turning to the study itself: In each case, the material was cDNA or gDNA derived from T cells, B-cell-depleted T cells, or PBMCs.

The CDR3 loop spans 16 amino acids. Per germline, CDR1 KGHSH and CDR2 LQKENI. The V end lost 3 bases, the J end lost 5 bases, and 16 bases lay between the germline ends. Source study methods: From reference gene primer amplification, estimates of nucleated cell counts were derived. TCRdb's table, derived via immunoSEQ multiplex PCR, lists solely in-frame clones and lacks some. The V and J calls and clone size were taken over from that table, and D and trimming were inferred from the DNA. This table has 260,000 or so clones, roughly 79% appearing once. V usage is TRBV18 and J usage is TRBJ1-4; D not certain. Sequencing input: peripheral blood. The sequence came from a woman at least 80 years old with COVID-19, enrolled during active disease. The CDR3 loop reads CASSPKAGARNEKLFF. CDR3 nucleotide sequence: TGTGCCAGCTCACCTAAGGCGGGAGCACGGAATGAAAAACTGTTTTTT.